This T cell receptor (beta chain) was identified in a study of T cell responses to AZD1222 COVID-19 vaccine. V lost 1 base to trimming and J lost 0 bases, with 13 bases between them. Germline V lookup: CDR1 SGHVS, CDR2 FNYEAQ. This CDR3 region has 16 residues. Method: immunoSEQ multiplex PCR; TCRdb's copy keeps in-frame clones and lacks some. Among 140,000 to 150,000 clones listed, under 95% were seen once. The sequenced sample was peripheral blood, obtained 28 days after the second dose of the MenACWY control vaccine. The chain has TRBV7-6 and TRBJ2-7; weak D call: TRBD1 (5 bases). The TCR was taken from an adult who received the MenACWY meningococcal vaccine as a control. The CDR3 region has the DNA TGTGCCAGCAGCTTAGTGGCAGGGAAAGGCTCCTACGAGCAGTACTTC. Amino acids: CASSLVAGKGSYEQYF.